Each of the 2 T cell receptor beta chains below was sequenced from the same sample in a study of shared clonotypes between healthy human individuals. Profiling relied on immunoSEQ multiplex PCR, and the TCRdb table lists in-frame clones only, not all of them. This table holds about 2.2 million clones, roughly 91% found once. CD45RO-negative, CCR7-positively selected cells formed the naive CD8 fraction, excluding terminally differentiated effector memory CD45RA+ cells. Sequenced material: naive CD8+ T cells from PBMCs. These TCRs come from a man aged 18 to 30 in good health. Some clones in this sample may be carry-over from other donors' samples.

The CDR3 loop reads CASSPAGRGSYEQYF. The CDR3 DNA sequence: TGTGCCAGCAGCCCGGCCGGGAGGGGATCCTACGAGCAGTACTTC. The gene calls are TRBV13 and TRBJ2-7; TRBD2 matches 8 bases. The CDR3 loop spans 15 amino acids. Germline V CDR1 and CDR2: PRHDT, FYEKMQ (reference sequence). V shed 5 bases, J shed 1 base, and the junction held 7 bases outside the gene matches.

This clone came up once. The chain carries TRBV27 and TRBJ2-7; maybe TRBD2 (5 bases). V lost 6 bases to trimming and J lost 4 bases, with 19 bases between them. CDR1 and CDR2 (germline): MNHEY, SMNVEV (reference sequence). CDR3 length: 15 residues. The CDR3 sequence is CASSPTSSGTYEQYF. CDR3 sequence (DNA): TGTGCCAGCAGCCCAACTAGTTCGGGTACTTACGAGCAGTACTTC.